These 9 T cell receptor beta chains originate from one sample sequenced in a study of neurological immune-mediated disorders. One entry per CDR3 protein, called by TCRdb with MiXCR from the 5' RACE reads. The sample contains some 19,000 distinct CDR3 sequences, roughly 15% of which appear only once. Sequencing used PBMCs. These receptors all stem from a female donor with HTLV-1-associated myelopathy (HAM/TSP).

The rearrangement joins TRBV12-3 or TRBV12-4 to TRBJ2-1, with D hard to call. V was cut by 6 bases and J by 5 bases, with 14 bases left in between. The CDR3 runs to 14 residues. DNA for the CDR3: TGTGCCAGCAGCTCCGGAGTAGCAAACAATGAGCAGTTCTTC. Translation: CASSSGVANNEQFF.

The sample holds many counts of this clonotype. V is TRBV7-3 and J is TRBJ2-1, with 12 nucleotides matching TRBD2. The CDR3 covers 19 residues. V lost 2 bases, J lost 0 bases, and 8 bases stayed unmatched. Germline V gene lookup returns CDR1 SGHTA and CDR2 FQGTGA. CDR3 residues: CASSLGLAGGSFSYNEQFF. The CDR3 coding sequence is TGTGCCAGCAGCTTAGGCCTAGCGGGGGGGTCCTTCTCCTACAATGAGCAGTTCTTC.

About this clonotype itself: Without the conserved terminal phenylalanine or tryptophan, this CDR3 likely stems from a read error. The limits of the CDR3 on the DNA are not certain, so only TCRdb's listed CDR3 is given. The chain employs TRBV7-9 and TRBJ2-3; the table's D call, TRBD2, has no DNA check behind it. The length of the CDR3 is 15 amino acids, counting both ends. The V gene's germline CDR1 is SEHNR and CDR2 FQNEAQ (reference sequence). CDR3 residues: CASSPNRGGEQYFGP.

This clonotype was seen many times. The V gene is TRBV20-1, the J gene TRBJ2-7, with D tentatively TRBD1 (7 bases). This CDR3 has 14 residues. The V and J ends lost 5 bases and 7 bases respectively, with 21 bases between them. The germline V gene encodes CDR1 DFQATT and CDR2 SNEGSKA (reference sequence). As DNA, the CDR3 is TGCAGTGCTCTCCCCGACAGGGAGGTTAGAGAGCAGTACTTC. Translated: CSALPDREVREQYF.

By sample share, this clonotype is medium-sized (0.01 to 0.1%). The chain carries TRBV20-1 and TRBJ1-2, with D perhaps matching TRBD1 (5 bases). The germline CDR1 and CDR2 sequences are DFQATT and SNEGSKA (reference sequence). V lost 0 bases and J lost 7, with 9 bases in between. The CDR3 is made up of 12 amino acids. The CDR3 here is CSAREGGVGYTF. CDR3 bases: TGCAGTGCTAGAGAGGGAGGGGTTGGCTACACCTTC.

In this sample, this clonotype turned up many times. This chain connects TRBV29-1 to TRBJ2-7; 8 nucleotides agree with TRBD2. Germline V gives CDR1 SQVTM, CDR2 ANQGSEA. The CDR3 has 14 amino acids. Trimming took 2 bases from V and 2 from J; bases not matched to a gene: 5. CDR3 sequence: CSVELAGITYEQYF. The CDR3, as DNA: TGCAGCGTTGAACTAGCGGGTATAACCTACGAGCAGTACTTC.

This clonotype was seen repeatedly, ten times or more. The rearrangement joins TRBV19 to TRBJ1-1; TRBD1 is a possible D gene (6 bases). The length of the CDR3 is 13 residues. Germline CDR1 LNHDA, CDR2 SQIVND (reference sequence). Trimming left V 6 bases short and J 5 bases short, with 13 bases between. CDR3 in amino acids: CASSAQGRTEAFF. CDR3 in DNA: TGTGCCAGTAGCGCACAGGGTCGGACTGAAGCTTTCTTT.

A few counts support this clonotype. The chain couples TRBV6-2 or TRBV6-3 to TRBJ1-2; 7 bases align to TRBD1. The CDR3 loop spans 14 amino acids. The ends lost 2 bases at V and 5 bases at J; junction bases unmatched: 5. The germline V gene encodes CDR1 MNHEY and CDR2 SVGEGT. The DNA of the CDR3 is TGTGCCAGCAGTTACAGGGGGCGGTGGTATGGCTACACCTTC. This sequence encodes CASSYRGRWYGYTF.

The table lists this clonotype with many counts. This sequence joins TRBV7-2 and TRBJ2-5; 9 bases are shared with TRBD2. CDR3 length equals 20 residues. The V and J ends lost 0 bases and 0 bases, in that order; junction bases with no gene match: 14. Germline V gives CDR1 SGHTA, CDR2 FQGNSA. CDR3: CASSLALAGGRKFNQETQYF. The CDR3 DNA sequence: TGTGCCAGCAGCTTAGCGCTGGCGGGGGGGCGAAAGTTTAACCAAGAGACCCAGTACTTC.